This TCR beta chain was retrieved from a study of cytomegalovirus exposure and HLA in healthy donors. Overall study: Most genotyped donors, over 70% of about 360, had Caucasian-associated genetic ancestry.

Study-wide points: Cytomegalovirus status was reportedly diagnosed by the classifier with high sensitivity and specificity. Later work showed greater clonal expansion in HLA-associated TCR beta chains than in equally common others.

The PCR used 60 Vbeta and 13 Jbeta primers. Profiled with immunoSEQ multiplex PCR; TCRdb holds only in-frame clones, not every one. The data hold 90,000 to 100,000 clones, with less than 80% observed a single time. A remark on this clone: What it recognizes is unknown.

There are 13 residues in the CDR3. Germline CDR1 is MDHEN and CDR2 is SYDVKM. J was trimmed by 3 bases and V by 8 bases; bases with no gene match: 5. This receptor was identified in a boy between 10 and 17 years old in good health and CMV-seropositive. Sequencing was done on a sample of PBMCs. The chain employs TRBV28 and TRBJ2-3, with TRBD1 matching over 7 bases. CDR3 nucleotide sequence: TGTGCCAGCGCCGGGACAGTTACAGATACGCAGTATTTT. Protein product: CASAGTVTDTQYF.